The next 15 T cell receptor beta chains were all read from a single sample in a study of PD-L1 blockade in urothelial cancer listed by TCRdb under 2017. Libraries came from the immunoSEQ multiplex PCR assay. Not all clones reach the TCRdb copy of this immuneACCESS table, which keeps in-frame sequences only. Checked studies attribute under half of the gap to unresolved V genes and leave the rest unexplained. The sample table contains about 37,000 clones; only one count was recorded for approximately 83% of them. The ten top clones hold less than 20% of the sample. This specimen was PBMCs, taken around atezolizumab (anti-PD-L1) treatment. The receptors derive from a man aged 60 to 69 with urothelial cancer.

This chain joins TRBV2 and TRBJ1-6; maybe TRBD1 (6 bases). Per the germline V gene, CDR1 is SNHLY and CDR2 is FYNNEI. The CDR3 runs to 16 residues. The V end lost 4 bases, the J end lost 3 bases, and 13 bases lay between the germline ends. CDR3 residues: CASSADREYYNSPLHF. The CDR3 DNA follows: TGTGCCAGCAGTGCGGACAGAGAATACTATAATTCACCCCTCCACTTT.

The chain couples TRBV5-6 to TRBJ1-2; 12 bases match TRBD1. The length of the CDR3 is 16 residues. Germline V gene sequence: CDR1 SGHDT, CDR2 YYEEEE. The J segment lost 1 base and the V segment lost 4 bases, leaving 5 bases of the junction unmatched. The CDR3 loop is CASSGTGGRLNYGYTF. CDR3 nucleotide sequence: TGTGCCAGCAGCGGGACAGGGGGCCGCCTTAACTATGGCTACACCTTC.

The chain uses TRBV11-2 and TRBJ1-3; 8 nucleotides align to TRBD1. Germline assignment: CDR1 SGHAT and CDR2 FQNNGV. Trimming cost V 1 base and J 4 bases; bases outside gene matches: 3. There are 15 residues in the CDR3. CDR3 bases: TGTGCCAGCAGCTTAGCAGGGGGCACCGGAAACACCATATATTTT. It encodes CASSLAGGTGNTIYF.

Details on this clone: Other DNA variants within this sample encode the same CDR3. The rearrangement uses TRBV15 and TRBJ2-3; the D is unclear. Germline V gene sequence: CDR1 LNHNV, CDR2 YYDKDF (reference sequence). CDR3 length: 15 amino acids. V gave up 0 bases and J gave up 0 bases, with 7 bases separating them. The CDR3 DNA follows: TGTGCCACCAGCAGAGACCCGGTTAGCACAGATACGCAGTATTTT. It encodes CATSRDPVSTDTQYF. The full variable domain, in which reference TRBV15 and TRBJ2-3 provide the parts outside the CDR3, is DAMVIQNPRYQVTQFGKPVTLSCSQTLNHNVMYWYQQKSSQAPKLLFHYYDKDFNNEADTPDNFQSRRPNTSFCFLDIRSPGLGDTAMYLCATSRDPVSTDTQYFGPGTRLTVL.

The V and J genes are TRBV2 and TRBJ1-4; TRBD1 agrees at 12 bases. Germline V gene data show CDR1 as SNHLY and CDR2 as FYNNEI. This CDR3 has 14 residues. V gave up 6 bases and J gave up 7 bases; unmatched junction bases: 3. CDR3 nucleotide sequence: TGTGCCAGCAGGGGGACAGGGGGCGGTGAAAAACTGTTTTTT. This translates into CASRGTGGGEKLFF.

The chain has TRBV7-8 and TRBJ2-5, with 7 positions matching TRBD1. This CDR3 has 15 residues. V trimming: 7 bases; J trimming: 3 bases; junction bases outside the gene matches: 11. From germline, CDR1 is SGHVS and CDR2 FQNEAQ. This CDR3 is CASTDLGTEEETQYF. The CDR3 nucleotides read TGTGCCAGCACCGACCTGGGGACAGAAGAAGAGACCCAGTACTTC.

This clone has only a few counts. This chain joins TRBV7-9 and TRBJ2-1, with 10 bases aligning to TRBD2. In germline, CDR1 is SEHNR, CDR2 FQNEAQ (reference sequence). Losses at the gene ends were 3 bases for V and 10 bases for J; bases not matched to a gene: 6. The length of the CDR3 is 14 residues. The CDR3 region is CASSLTLAGVEQFF. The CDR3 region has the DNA TGTGCCAGCAGCTTGACTCTAGCGGGGGTAGAGCAGTTCTTC.

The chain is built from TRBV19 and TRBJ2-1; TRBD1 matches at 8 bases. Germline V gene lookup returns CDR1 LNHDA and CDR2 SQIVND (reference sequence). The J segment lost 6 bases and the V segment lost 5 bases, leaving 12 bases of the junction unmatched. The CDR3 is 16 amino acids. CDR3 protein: CASSHGRAGGLNEQFF. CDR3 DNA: TGTGCCAGTAGTCATGGGCGGGCAGGGGGCCTCAATGAGCAGTTCTTC.

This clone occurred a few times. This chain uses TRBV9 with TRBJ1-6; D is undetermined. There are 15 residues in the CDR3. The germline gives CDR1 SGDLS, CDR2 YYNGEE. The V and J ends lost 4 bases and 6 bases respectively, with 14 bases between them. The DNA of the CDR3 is TGTGCCAGCAGCTCCCGGGTCGACTTTAATTCACCCCTCCACTTT. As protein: CASSSRVDFNSPLHF.

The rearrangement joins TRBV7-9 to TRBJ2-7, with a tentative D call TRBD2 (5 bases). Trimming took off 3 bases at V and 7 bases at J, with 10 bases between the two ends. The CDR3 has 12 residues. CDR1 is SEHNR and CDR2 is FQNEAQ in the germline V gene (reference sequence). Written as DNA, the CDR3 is TGTGCCAGCAGCTTTATGGGGAGAGAGCAGTACTTC. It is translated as CASSFMGREQYF.

CDR3 sequence reads: CASSPPSPLHF. As DNA, the CDR3 is TGCGCCAGCAGCCCCCCGTCACCCCTCCACTTT. The genes are TRBV5-1 and TRBJ1-6; D call uncertain. The germline V and J ends were trimmed by 4 bases and 10 bases, with 6 bases remaining between them. CDR3 length equals 11 residues. Germline V lookup: CDR1 SGHRS, CDR2 YFSETQ. Supplemented by reference TRBV5-1 and TRBJ1-6, the full variable domain reads KAGVTQTPRYLIKTRGQQVTLSCSPISGHRSVSWYQQTPGQGLQFLFEYFSETQRNKGNFPGRFSGRQFSNSRSEMNVSTLELGDSALYLCASSPPSPLHFGNGTRLTVT.

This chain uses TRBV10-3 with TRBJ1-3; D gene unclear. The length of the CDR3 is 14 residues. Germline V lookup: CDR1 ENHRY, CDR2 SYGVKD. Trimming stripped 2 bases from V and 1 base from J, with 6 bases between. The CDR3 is CAISEAASGNTIYF. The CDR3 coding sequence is TGTGCCATCAGTGAGGCGGCATCTGGAAACACCATATATTTT.

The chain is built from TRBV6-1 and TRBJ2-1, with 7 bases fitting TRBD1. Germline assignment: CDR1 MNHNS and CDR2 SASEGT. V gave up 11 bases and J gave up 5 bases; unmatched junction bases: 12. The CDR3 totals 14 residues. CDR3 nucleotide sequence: TGTGCCGCCGTTCAGGGGGAAGTCAACAATGAGCAGTTCTTC. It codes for CAAVQGEVNNEQFF.

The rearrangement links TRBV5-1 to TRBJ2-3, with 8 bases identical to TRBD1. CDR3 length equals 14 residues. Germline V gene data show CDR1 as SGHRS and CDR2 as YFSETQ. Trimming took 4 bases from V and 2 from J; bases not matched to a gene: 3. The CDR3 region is CASSPGQATDTQYF. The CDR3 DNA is TGCGCCAGCAGCCCGGGACAGGCCACAGATACGCAGTATTTT.

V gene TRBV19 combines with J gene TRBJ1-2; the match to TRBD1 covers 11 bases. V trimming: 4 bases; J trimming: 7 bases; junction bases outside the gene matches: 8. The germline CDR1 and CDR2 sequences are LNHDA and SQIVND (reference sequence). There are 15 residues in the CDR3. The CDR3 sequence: CASSTGTGGSRGYTF. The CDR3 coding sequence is TGTGCCAGTAGTACCGGGACAGGGGGGTCTCGTGGCTACACCTTC. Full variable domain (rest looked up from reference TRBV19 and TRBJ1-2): DGGITQSPKYLFRKEGQNVTLSCEQNLNHDAMYWYRQDPGQGLRLIYYSQIVNDFQKGDIAEGYSVSREKKESFPLTVTSAQKNPTAFYLCASSTGTGGSRGYTFGSGTRLTVV.